This entry is about one T cell receptor beta chain. As originally analysed: Estimated nucleated cell counts came from reference gene primer amplification. Data came from immunoSEQ multiplex PCR; TCRdb stores just in-frame clones and leaves some out. The V and J calls and clone size were taken over from that table, and D and trimming were inferred from the DNA. The profile shows 150,000 to 200,000 clones, around nine tenths of them singletons. This entry is derived from a study of blood T cell repertoires in COVID-19. Study overall: PBMCs, B-cell-depleted T cells, or T cells were the source of the cDNA or gDNA that made up the material.

Per the germline V gene, CDR1 is SGHTA and CDR2 is FQGTGA. This CDR3 has 15 amino acids. Trimming removed 5 bases from V and 6 bases from J; junction bases left unmatched: 7. This TCR derives from a man between 60 and 75 years old with active or convalescent COVID-19. The chain couples TRBV7-3 to TRBJ1-2; 12 nucleotides align to TRBD1. The sequenced sample consisted of peripheral blood. This CDR3 reads CASSPGTGGDDGYTF. The CDR3 coding sequence is TGTGCCAGCAGCCCCGGGACAGGGGGCGATGATGGCTACACCTTC. Using reference TRBV7-3 and TRBJ1-2 for the parts outside the CDR3, the full variable domain is GAGVSQTPSNKVTEKGKYVELRCDPISGHTALYWYRQSLGQGPEFLIYFQGTGAADDSGLPNDRFFAVRPEGSVSTLKIQRTERGDSAVYLCASSPGTGGDDGYTFGSGTRLTVV.